Shown below are 21 T cell receptor beta chains from a single sample sequenced in a study of control samples from healthy donors and cancer patients. Sequenced by immunoSEQ multiplex PCR; TCRdb stores in-frame clones only, minus some. The sample carries about 160,000 clones, about 94% recorded once. The specimen was blood. Every receptor here comes from a woman aged 40-49 years in good health.

The chain has TRBV6-6 and TRBJ2-7, with TRBD2 identical over 7 bases. Germline lookup yields CDR1 MNHNY and CDR2 SVGAGI (reference sequence). The CDR3 contains 16 residues. V was clipped by 6 bases and J by 3 bases; unmatched bases: 14. The CDR3 protein is CASSPFRSLASYEQYF. CDR3 nucleotides: TGTGCCAGCAGCCCCTTTCGTTCACTAGCGAGCTACGAGCAGTACTTC.

The genes are TRBV5-4 and TRBJ2-7, with D maybe TRBD1 (5 bases). Trimming removed 3 bases at V and 7 bases at J, with 14 bases between. This CDR3 has 13 residues. Germline assignment: CDR1 SGHNT and CDR2 YYREEE (reference sequence). CDR3 sequence reads: CASSSRAGAEQYF. In nucleotides, the CDR3 is TGTGCCAGCAGCTCACGAGCTGGGGCTGAGCAGTACTTC.

The count of this clone is one. The chain combines TRBV4-1 with TRBJ1-2, with 9 bases matching TRBD1. Germline lookup yields CDR1 MGHRA and CDR2 YSYEKL. J gave up 8 bases and V 2 bases, and 6 bases lay outside the gene matches. This CDR3 is 14 amino acids long. Here the CDR3 reads CASSQQGTGYGYTF. CDR3 sequence (DNA): TGCGCCAGCAGCCAACAAGGGACAGGGTACGGCTACACCTTC.

The chain couples TRBV5-5 to TRBJ1-3; D call uncertain. The CDR3 has 15 residues. From germline, CDR1 is SGHKS and CDR2 YYEKEE (reference sequence). V was pared by 2 bases and J by 0 bases, with 9 bases between. Here the CDR3 reads CASSFRSGSGNTIYF. CDR3 bases: TGTGCCAGCAGCTTTCGAAGTGGCTCTGGAAACACCATATATTTT.

The genes are TRBV6-6 and TRBJ1-2; D may be TRBD1 (6 bases). The CDR3 totals 13 residues. The germline CDR1 and CDR2 sequences are MNHNY and SVGAGI (reference sequence). V lost 10 bases and J 5 bases, leaving 17 bases between the germline ends. The CDR3 here is CATVTGGLYGYTF. As DNA, the CDR3 is TGTGCCACCGTCACGGGGGGCCTTTATGGCTACACCTTC.

V is TRBV7-9 and J is TRBJ1-2; 8 positions match TRBD1. Germline CDR1 reads SEHNR; CDR2 reads FQNEAQ (reference sequence). Trimming cost V 6 bases and J 4 bases; bases outside gene matches: 10. This CDR3 contains 15 residues. The CDR3 sequence: CASSFDRGRGYGYTF. In DNA, the CDR3 is TGTGCCAGCAGTTTTGACAGGGGCAGGGGCTATGGCTACACCTTC.

The rearrangement links TRBV4-3 to TRBJ1-1; possibly TRBD1 for D (5 bases). Trimming shortened V by 1 base and J by 0 bases, and 12 bases separated the two germline ends. The germline CDR1 and CDR2 sequences are LGHNA and YSLEER. The CDR3 is 16 residues long. The CDR3 loop reads CASSQGLGHLNTEAFF. CDR3 DNA: TGCGCCAGCAGCCAAGGCCTCGGACATCTGAACACTGAAGCTTTCTTT.

The chain couples TRBV11-2 to TRBJ1-3; D is uncertain. Germline-derived CDR1 and CDR2 are SGHAT and FQNNGV. This CDR3 region has 15 residues. Trimming shortened V by 1 base and J by 4 bases, and 11 bases separated the two germline ends. As DNA, the CDR3 is TGTGCCAGCAGCTTAGGAAGGGTCTCAGGAAACACCATATATTTT. Translating it yields CASSLGRVSGNTIYF.

The chain joins TRBV13 to TRBJ2-7; 8 nucleotides match TRBD2. V lost 4 bases, J lost 4 bases, and 9 bases stayed unmatched. This CDR3 spans 15 amino acids. Germline V gives CDR1 PRHDT, CDR2 FYEKMQ (reference sequence). DNA for the CDR3: TGTGCCAGCAGCTCCCGGGGGGGTCTATATTACGAGCAGTACTTC. This sequence encodes CASSSRGGLYYEQYF.

The DNA for the CDR3 is TGCGCCAGCAGCTTGAACAGGGTCCTGAACACTGAAGCTTTCTTT. As protein: CASSLNRVLNTEAFF. The chain combines TRBV5-1 with TRBJ1-1, with D perhaps TRBD1 (6 bases). This CDR3 has 15 amino acids. The V and J ends lost 1 base and 0 bases respectively, with 10 bases between them. Germline V CDR1 and CDR2: SGHRS, YFSETQ. Based on the CDR3 plus reference TRBV5-1 and TRBJ1-1, the full variable domain is KAGVTQTPRYLIKTRGQQVTLSCSPISGHRSVSWYQQTPGQGLQFLFEYFSETQRNKGNFPGRFSGRQFSNSRSEMNVSTLELGDSALYLCASSLNRVLNTEAFFGQGTRLTVV.

The V and J genes are TRBV6-5 and TRBJ1-3; D is perhaps TRBD1 (5 bases). Germline CDR1 is MNHEY and CDR2 is SVGAGI. The V gene lost 9 bases and the J gene lost 7 bases, with 7 bases spanning the gap. CDR3 length: 10 amino acids. CDR3 nucleotide sequence: TGTGCCAGTGGGGGTAACACCATATATTTT. Protein: CASGGNTIYF.

The CDR3 DNA follows: TGTGCTAGTGGACCGGGACTAGCGGGGGTTGAGCAGTACTTC. Residues: CASGPGLAGVEQYF. This chain uses TRBV12-5 with TRBJ2-7, with 14 bases aligning to TRBD2. Per germline, CDR1 LGHNT and CDR2 FRNRAP. J lost 7 bases, V lost 6 bases, and 5 bases had no gene match. The CDR3 loop spans 14 amino acids.

This clone appeared once. This chain links TRBV7-2 with TRBJ2-7; TRBD1 is a possible D gene (7 bases). Per germline, CDR1 SGHTA and CDR2 FQGNSA. V was shortened by 5 bases and J by 3 bases, with 17 bases between the two germline ends. The CDR3 length is 15 residues. In DNA, the CDR3 is TGTGCCAGCAGCCGCCAGGGGGGAAGGAACTACGAGCAGTACTTC. It codes for CASSRQGGRNYEQYF.

This rearrangement joins TRBV12-1 to TRBJ2-2; the listed D gene, TRBD2, was not tested against the DNA. TRBV12-1 constitutes a pseudogene. The length of the CDR3 is 17 residues. CDR3 residues: CASSLGLAGGNTGELFF. The DNA for the CDR3 is TGTGCCAGCAGCTTAGGACTAGCGGGGGGTAACACCGGGGAGCTGTTTTTT.

The chain carries TRBV2 and TRBJ1-1; 9 positions match TRBD1. J was trimmed by 1 base and V by 8 bases; bases with no gene match: 8. The CDR3 covers 15 residues. The germline CDR1 and CDR2 sequences are SNHLY and FYNNEI. The DNA of the CDR3 is TGTGCCAGCTATGGACAGGGGACGGGGAACACTGAAGCTTTCTTT. Its protein is CASYGQGTGNTEAFF.

CDR3 sequence reads: CSVDSQPNTEAFF. The CDR3 DNA reads TGCAGCGTTGATTCACAACCGAACACTGAAGCTTTCTTT. This chain connects TRBV29-1 to TRBJ1-1; D gene uncertain. Germline CDR1 is SQVTM and CDR2 is ANQGSEA. Trimming cost V 3 bases and J 1 base, with 9 bases left between them. The CDR3 length is 13 residues.

The gene calls are TRBV5-1 and TRBJ1-1; 10 bases line up with TRBD1. V shed 4 bases, J shed 1 base, and the junction held 4 bases outside the gene matches. Germline assignment: CDR1 SGHRS and CDR2 YFSETQ. The CDR3 is 15 residues long. The CDR3 is CASSLTGGRNTEAFF. The CDR3 DNA reads as TGCGCCAGCAGCCTGACAGGGGGCAGGAACACTGAAGCTTTCTTT.

The rearrangement links TRBV25-1 to TRBJ1-6; a possible D gene is TRBD1 (6 bases). Germline V CDR1 and CDR2: MGHDK, SYGVNS. With 5 bases removed from V and 1 base from J, the gap between germline ends came to 12 bases. CDR3 length: 16 amino acids. The CDR3 DNA sequence: TGTGCCAGCAGTCGGGGCAGGGGATCCTATAATTCACCCCTCCACTTT. Translated: CASSRGRGSYNSPLHF.

The CDR3 nucleotides are TGTGCCAGCTCACCACCCGTCGGATTGAACACCGGGGAGCTGTTTTTT. Its translation is CASSPPVGLNTGELFF. The V call is TRBV18, the J call TRBJ2-2; D gene unclear. The germline V gene encodes CDR1 KGHSH and CDR2 LQKENI. The V end lost 0 bases, the J end lost 1 base, and 9 bases lay between the germline ends. This CDR3 has 16 residues.

The J gene is TRBJ2-7, the V gene TRBV5-8; D gene uncertain. The germline V gene has CDR1 SGHTS and CDR2 YDEGEE. The CDR3 has 16 residues. V lost 0 bases to trimming and J lost 5 bases, with 18 bases between them. In nucleotides, the CDR3 is TGTGCCAGCAGCTTGGCCCGACTTCAAACCCACCACGAGCAGTACTTC. Protein: CASSLARLQTHHEQYF.

The chain has TRBV30 and TRBJ2-3, with D possibly being TRBD2 (6 bases). Germline assignment: CDR1 GTSNPN and CDR2 SVGIG (reference sequence). The CDR3 runs 15 residues. V was trimmed by 5 bases and J by 1 base, leaving 16 bases between them. The DNA of the CDR3 is TGTGCCTGGGACCGAGGGACTCCCCGCACAGATACGCAGTATTTT. Protein product: CAWDRGTPRTDTQYF.